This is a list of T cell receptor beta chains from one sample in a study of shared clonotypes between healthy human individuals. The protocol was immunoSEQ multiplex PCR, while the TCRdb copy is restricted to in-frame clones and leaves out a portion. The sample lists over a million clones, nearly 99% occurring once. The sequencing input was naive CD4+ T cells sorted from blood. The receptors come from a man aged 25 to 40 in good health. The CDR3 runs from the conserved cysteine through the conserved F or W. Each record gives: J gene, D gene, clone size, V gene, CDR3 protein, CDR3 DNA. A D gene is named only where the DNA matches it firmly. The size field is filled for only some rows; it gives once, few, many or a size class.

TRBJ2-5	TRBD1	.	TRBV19	CASSKSRDRWETQYF	TGTGCCAGTAGTAAGAGCCGGGACAGATGGGAGACCCAGTACTTC
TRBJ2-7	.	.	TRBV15	CATSISYEQYF	TGTGCCACCAGCATAAGCTACGAGCAGTACTTC
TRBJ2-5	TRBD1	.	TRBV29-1	CSVEGRRTGKRNQETQYF	TGCAGCGTTGAAGGCCGCAGGACAGGCAAACGTAACCAAGAGACCCAGTACTTC
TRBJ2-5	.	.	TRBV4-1	CASSQDAPTFIETQYF	TGCGCCAGCAGCCAAGATGCCCCAACCTTCATCGAGACCCAGTACTTC
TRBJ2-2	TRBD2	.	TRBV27	CASSLYRGVGPLNTGELFF	TGTGCCAGCAGTTTATATCGGGGGGTTGGGCCTCTGAACACCGGGGAGCTGTTTTTT
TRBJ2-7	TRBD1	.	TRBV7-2	CASSRGQGAYEQYF	TGTGCCAGCAGCCGGGGACAGGGGGCCTACGAGCAGTACTTC
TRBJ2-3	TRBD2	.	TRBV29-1	CSGHSGRADTQYF	TGCAGCGGGCACAGCGGGAGGGCAGATACGCAGTATTTT
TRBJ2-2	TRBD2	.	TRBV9	CASSVGLAGGGTGELFF	TGTGCCAGCAGCGTAGGACTAGCGGGAGGCGGCACCGGGGAGCTGTTTTTT
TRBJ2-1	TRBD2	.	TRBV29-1	CSVERASGSYNEQFF	TGCAGCGTTGAAAGGGCTAGCGGGAGTTACAATGAGCAGTTCTTC
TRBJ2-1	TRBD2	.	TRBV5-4	CATRRTSSYNEQFF	TGTGCCACCCGACGGACTAGCTCCTACAATGAGCAGTTCTTC
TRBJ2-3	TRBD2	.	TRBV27	CASSLSRLAGGDTQYF	TGTGCCAGCAGTTTATCCCGACTAGCGGGAGGAGATACGCAGTATTTT
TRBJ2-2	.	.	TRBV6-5	CASSYSLGTQPGELFF	TGTGCCAGCAGTTACTCCTTAGGGACTCAACCCGGGGAGCTGTTTTTT
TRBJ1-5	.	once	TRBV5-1	CASRLSGDQPQHF	TGCGCCAGCAGACTCTCGGGGGATCAGCCCCAGCATTTT
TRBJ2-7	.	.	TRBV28	CASKGAYEQYF	TGTGCCAGCAAAGGGGCTTACGAGCAGTACTTC
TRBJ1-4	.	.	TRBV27	CASKLGGATNEKLFF	TGTGCCAGCAAACTGGGGGGGGCAACTAATGAAAAACTGTTTTTT
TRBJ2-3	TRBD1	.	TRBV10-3	CAIRPSGTDTDTQYF	TGTGCCATCCGCCCTTCCGGGACAGACACAGATACGCAGTATTTT
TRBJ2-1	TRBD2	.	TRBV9	CASSVEVRTSGSNEQFF	TGTGCCAGCAGCGTAGAGGTAAGGACTAGCGGGAGCAATGAGCAGTTCTTC
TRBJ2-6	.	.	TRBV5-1	CASSLGDSGANVLTF	TGCGCCAGCAGCTTAGGGGATTCTGGGGCCAACGTCCTGACTTTC
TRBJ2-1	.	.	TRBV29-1	CSVARNEQFF	TGCAGCGTTGCAAGGAATGAGCAGTTCTTC
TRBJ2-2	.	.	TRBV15	CATSRPTKVGELFF	TGTGCCACCAGCAGACCAACTAAGGTCGGGGAGCTGTTTTTT
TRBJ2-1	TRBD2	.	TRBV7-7	CASSFLREGSNEQFF	TGTGCTAGCAGCTTCCTGCGGGAGGGGAGCAATGAGCAGTTCTTC
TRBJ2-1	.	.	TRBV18	CASSPVASANNEQFF	TGTGCCAGCTCACCAGTTGCTAGCGCCAACAATGAGCAGTTCTTC
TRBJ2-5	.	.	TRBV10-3	CAISESQGEETQYF	TGTGCCATCAGTGAGTCACAGGGAGAAGAGACCCAGTACTTC
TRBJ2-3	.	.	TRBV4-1	CASSRREGGGGTDTQYF	TGCGCCAGCAGCCGCAGAGAGGGGGGGGGAGGGACAGATACGCAGTATTTT
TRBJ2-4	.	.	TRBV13	CASSPQQADPAKNIQYF	TGTGCCAGCAGCCCACAACAGGCGGACCCAGCCAAAAACATTCAGTACTTC
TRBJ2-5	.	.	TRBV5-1	CASSLGQPQETQYF	TGCGCCAGCAGCTTGGGACAGCCTCAAGAGACCCAGTACTTC
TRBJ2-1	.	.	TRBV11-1	CASSLEWARGMNEQFF	TGTGCCAGCAGCTTAGAGTGGGCTCGGGGAATGAATGAGCAGTTCTTC
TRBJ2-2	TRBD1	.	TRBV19	CASIGTGNAGELFF	TGTGCCAGTATAGGGACAGGGAATGCCGGGGAGCTGTTTTTT
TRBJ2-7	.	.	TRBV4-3	CASSQEVPGSSYEQYF	TGCGCCAGCAGCCAAGAGGTTCCAGGTAGCTCCTACGAGCAGTACTTC
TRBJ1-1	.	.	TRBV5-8	CASSLRWNTEAFF	TGTGCCAGCAGCTTAAGATGGAACACTGAAGCTTTCTTT
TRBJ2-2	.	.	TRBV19	CASSIGVGRGSPNTGELFF	TGTGCCAGTAGTATAGGGGTCGGCAGGGGCTCCCCGAACACCGGGGAGCTGTTTTTT
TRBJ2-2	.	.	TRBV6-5	CASSYVHLGSPGELFF	TGTGCCAGCAGTTACGTACACCTGGGGTCCCCCGGGGAGCTGTTTTTT
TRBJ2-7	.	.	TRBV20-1	CSGLASMQYF	TGCAGTGGCCTAGCGAGTATGCAGTACTTC
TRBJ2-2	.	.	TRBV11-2	CASSFETTAGELFF	TGTGCCAGCAGCTTTGAGACGACGGCCGGGGAGCTGTTTTTT
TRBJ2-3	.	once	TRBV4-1	CASRLSRLTDTQYF	TGCGCCAGCAGGCTTTCGCGTCTCACAGATACGCAGTATTTT
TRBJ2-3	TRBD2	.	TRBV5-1	CASSDGQMGLAAPDTQYF	TGCGCCAGCAGCGACGGACAGATGGGACTAGCGGCTCCAGATACGCAGTATTTT
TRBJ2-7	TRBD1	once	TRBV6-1	CASWRDRGGEQYF	TGTGCCAGCTGGCGGGACAGGGGAGGCGAGCAGTACTTC
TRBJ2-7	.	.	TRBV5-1	CASSLTFFGASSFSYEQYF	TGCGCCAGCAGCTTAACGTTCTTTGGAGCCTCTTCCTTTTCCTACGAGCAGTACTTC
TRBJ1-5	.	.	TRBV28	CASTRFGAQSKITRNQPQHF	TGTGCCAGCACCCGTTTCGGGGCACAGTCGAAAATCACGAGAAATCAGCCCCAGCATTTT
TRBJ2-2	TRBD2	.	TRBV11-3	CASSPAGGGTGELFF	TGTGCCAGCAGCCCAGCGGGAGGCGGCACCGGGGAGCTGTTTTTT
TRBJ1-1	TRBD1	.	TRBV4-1	CASSQAPGTGRTEAFF	TGCGCCAGCAGCCAAGCCCCCGGGACAGGGAGGACTGAAGCTTTCTTT
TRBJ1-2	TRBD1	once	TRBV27	CASSTWTGNDLDGYTF	TGTGCCAGCAGTACCTGGACAGGGAACGATTTAGATGGCTACACCTTC
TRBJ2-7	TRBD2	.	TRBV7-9	CASTRGGYEQYF	TGTGCCAGCACCCGGGGGGGCTACGAGCAGTACTTC
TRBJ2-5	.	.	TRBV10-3	CAISRTASGIVETQYF	TGTGCCATCAGTAGGACAGCCTCCGGCATCGTAGAGACCCAGTACTTC
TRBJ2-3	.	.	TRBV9	CASSVVGTDTQYF	TGTGCCAGCAGCGTAGTTGGGACGGATACGCAGTATTTT
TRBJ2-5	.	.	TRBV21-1	CASSTRGPETQYF	TGTGCCAGCAGCACTAGGGGTCCGGAGACCCAGTACTTC
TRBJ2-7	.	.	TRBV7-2	CASSLTTYSYEQYF	TGTGCCAGCAGCCTAACCACCTACTCCTACGAGCAGTACTTC
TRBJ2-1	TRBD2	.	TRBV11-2	CASSYSLAGALGEQFF	TGTGCCAGCAGCTACTCTCTAGCGGGTGCCTTGGGTGAGCAGTTCTTC
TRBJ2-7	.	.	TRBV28	CASSSPGLLIQNYEQYF	TGTGCCAGCAGTTCCCCGGGACTTCTGATACAGAACTACGAGCAGTACTTC
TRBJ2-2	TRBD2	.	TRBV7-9	CASSPPILAGVTGELFF	TGTGCCAGCAGCCCACCGATCCTAGCGGGAGTCACCGGGGAGCTGTTTTTT
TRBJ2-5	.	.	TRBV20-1	CSANLETQYF	TGCAGTGCTAATCTCGAGACCCAGTACTTC
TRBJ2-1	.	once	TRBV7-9	CASSKRGDEQFF	TGTGCCAGCAGCAAGAGGGGCGATGAGCAGTTCTTC
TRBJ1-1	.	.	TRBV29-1	CSVSRGARAPFEAFF	TGCAGCGTTTCGAGGGGGGCGCGGGCCCCCTTCGAAGCTTTCTTT
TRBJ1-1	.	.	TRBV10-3	CAISDRSGVLTEAFF	TGTGCCATCAGTGACCGCTCGGGCGTCCTCACTGAAGCTTTCTTT
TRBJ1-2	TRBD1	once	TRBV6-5	CASRSIGQDYGYTF	TGTGCCAGCAGGTCCATCGGACAGGACTATGGCTACACCTTC
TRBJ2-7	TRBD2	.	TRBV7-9	CASSRGTNEQYF	TGTGCCAGCAGCCGCGGGACTAACGAGCAGTACTTC